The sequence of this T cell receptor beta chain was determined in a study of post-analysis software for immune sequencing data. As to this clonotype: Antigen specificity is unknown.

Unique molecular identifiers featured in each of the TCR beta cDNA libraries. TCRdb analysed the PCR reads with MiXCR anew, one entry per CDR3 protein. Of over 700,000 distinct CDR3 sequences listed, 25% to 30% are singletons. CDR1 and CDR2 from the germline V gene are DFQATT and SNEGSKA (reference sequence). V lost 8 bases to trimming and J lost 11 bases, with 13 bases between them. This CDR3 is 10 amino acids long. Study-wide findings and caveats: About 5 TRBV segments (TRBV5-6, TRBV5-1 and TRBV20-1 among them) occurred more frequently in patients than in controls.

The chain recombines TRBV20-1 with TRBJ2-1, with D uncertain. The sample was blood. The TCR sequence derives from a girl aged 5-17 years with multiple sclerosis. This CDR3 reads CSSGPVQQFF. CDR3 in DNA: TGCAGTTCTGGACCCGTGCAGCAGTTCTTC.